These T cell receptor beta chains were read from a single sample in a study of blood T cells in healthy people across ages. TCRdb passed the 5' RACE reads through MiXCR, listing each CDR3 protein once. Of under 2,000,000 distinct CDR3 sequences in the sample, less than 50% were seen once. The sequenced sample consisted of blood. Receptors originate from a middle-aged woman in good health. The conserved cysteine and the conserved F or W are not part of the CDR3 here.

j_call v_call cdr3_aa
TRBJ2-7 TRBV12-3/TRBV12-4 ASSSGPTYEQY
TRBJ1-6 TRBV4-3 ASSQLAGGNSPLH
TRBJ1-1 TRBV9 ASSVLPRDRGRGKQYTEAF
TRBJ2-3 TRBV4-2 ASSQSGTSDRTDTQY
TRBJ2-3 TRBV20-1 SETGRTDTQY
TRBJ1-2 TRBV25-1 ASSPSGGMVYGYT
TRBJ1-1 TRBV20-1 SPGEGGIAF
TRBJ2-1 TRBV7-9 ASSLAAGRGEQF
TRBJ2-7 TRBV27 ASSLKVNYEQY
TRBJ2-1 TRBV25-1 ASSHAGSGYNEQF
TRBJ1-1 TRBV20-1 SARLDRPNTEAF
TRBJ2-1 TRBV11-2 ASRPGTGGNNEQF
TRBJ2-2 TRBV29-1 SVEDLSTGELF
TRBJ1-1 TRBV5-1 ASSGSGTANTEAF
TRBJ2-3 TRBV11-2 ASRVMPGLLTDTQY
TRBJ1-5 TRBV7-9 ASSSGTGLHQPQH
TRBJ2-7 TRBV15 ATSEGRVGGYEQY
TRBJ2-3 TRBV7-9 ASSTDGGTQY
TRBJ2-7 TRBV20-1 SARDTFRDEQY
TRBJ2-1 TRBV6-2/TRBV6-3 AIRPTGRHEQF
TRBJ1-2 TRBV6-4 ASSDSTTNYGYT
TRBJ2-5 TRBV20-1 SAILTRVKAETQY
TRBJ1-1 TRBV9 ASSVGTDNTEAF
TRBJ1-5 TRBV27 ASAGTASNQPQH
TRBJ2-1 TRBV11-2 ASSLEGFTEQF
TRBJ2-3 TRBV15 ATSIGGSTDTQY
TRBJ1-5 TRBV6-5 ASGPQGLGQPQH
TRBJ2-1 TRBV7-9 ASRQSGGATEQF
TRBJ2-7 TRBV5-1 ASSLGQGGSYEQY
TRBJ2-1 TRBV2 ASTKGAGGTYNEQF
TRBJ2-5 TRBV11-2 ASSLDLRGMQETQY
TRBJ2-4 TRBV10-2 ASSENINIQY
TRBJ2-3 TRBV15 ATSGPVGGTDTQY